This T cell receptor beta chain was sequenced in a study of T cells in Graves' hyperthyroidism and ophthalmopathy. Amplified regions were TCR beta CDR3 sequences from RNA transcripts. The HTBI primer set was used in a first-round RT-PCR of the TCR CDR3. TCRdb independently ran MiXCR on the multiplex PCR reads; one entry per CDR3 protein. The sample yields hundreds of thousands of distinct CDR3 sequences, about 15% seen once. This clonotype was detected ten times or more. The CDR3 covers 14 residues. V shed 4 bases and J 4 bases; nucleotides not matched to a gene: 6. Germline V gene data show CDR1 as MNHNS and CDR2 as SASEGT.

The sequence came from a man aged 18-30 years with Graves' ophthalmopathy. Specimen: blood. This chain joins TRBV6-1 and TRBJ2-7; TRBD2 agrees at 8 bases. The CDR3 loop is CASSGSGTRYEQYF. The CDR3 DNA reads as TGTGCCAGCAGTGGTTCCGGGACTAGGTACGAGCAGTACTTC.